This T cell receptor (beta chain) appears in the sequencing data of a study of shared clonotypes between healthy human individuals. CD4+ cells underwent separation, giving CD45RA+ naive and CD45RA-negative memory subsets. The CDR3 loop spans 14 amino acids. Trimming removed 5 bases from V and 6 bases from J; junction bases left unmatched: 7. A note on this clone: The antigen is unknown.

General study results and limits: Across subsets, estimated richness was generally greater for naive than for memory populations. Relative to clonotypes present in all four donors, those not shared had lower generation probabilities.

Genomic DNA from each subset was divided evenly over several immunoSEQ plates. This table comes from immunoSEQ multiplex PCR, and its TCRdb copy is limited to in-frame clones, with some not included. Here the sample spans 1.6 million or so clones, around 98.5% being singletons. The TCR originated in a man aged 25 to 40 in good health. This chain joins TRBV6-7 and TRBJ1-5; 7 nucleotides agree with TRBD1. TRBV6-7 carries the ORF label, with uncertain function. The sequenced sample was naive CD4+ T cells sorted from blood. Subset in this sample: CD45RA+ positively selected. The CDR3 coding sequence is TGTGCCAGCAGTCAGTACAGGGGACGTCAGCCCCAGCATTTT. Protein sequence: CASSQYRGRQPQHF.